The T cell receptor beta chain under discussion was sequenced for a study of T cells in Graves' hyperthyroidism and ophthalmopathy. General study results and limits: Clonotypes that were expanded in thyroid above 0.001 mostly appeared in blood too. Ophthalmopathy and stable hyperthyroidism were told apart by a 13 V-J model.

TCR beta CDR3 regions were amplified from RNA transcripts. An initial round of RT-PCR targeting the TCR CDR3 relied on the HTBI primer set. In TCRdb, the multiplex PCR reads were re-called with MiXCR into one record per CDR3 protein. Of approximately 560,000 distinct CDR3 sequences listed, 35% to 55% are singletons. This CDR3 contains 16 residues. Germline V gene sequence: CDR1 LNHDA, CDR2 SQIVND (reference sequence). The junction had 4 bases not matched to a gene; V was cut back by 3 bases and J by 0 bases. An absence of ophthalmopathy progression within 18 months meant stable Graves' hyperthyroidism. Uncontrolled infection, other autoimmune disease, pregnancy or lactation led to exclusion. Remarks on this clonotype: No antigen is known for it.

The specimen sequenced was peripheral blood or thyroid tissue (not recorded which). The chain is built from TRBV19 and TRBJ1-5, with 8 positions matching TRBD1. The sequence was collected from a woman aged 18 to 35 with Graves' hyperthyroidism. This CDR3 is CASSIRTGYSNQPQHF. CDR3 nucleotide sequence: TGTGCCAGTAGTATTCGGACAGGGTATAGCAATCAGCCCCAGCATTTT.